This T cell receptor beta chain is from a study of blood T cell repertoires in COVID-19. Study-wide context: The United States, Italy and Spain supplied acute and convalescent COVID-19 samples.

The CDR3 spans 14 residues. With 6 bases clipped from V and 3 bases from J, the junction kept 6 bases outside the gene matches. The germline gives CDR1 SNHLY, CDR2 FYNNEI. Per the original data handling: Amplifying reference gene primers gave estimates of nucleated cell counts. Here immunoSEQ multiplex PCR was the method, and the copy in TCRdb shows in-frame clones only, minus some. V, J and clone size are taken as reported in that table, and D and trimming were inferred from the DNA itself. This table has about 57,000 clones, around 80% appearing once. Sequencing was done on a sample of peripheral blood. The TCR sequence derives from a man in his 60s with acute or convalescent COVID-19. This chain uses TRBV2 with TRBJ1-1; 8 bases map to TRBD1. CDR3: CASRQGAADTEAFF. The CDR3 DNA is TGTGCCAGCAGGCAGGGGGCGGCGGACACTGAAGCTTTCTTT.